The 21 T cell receptor beta chains below were found in one sample sequenced in a study of shared clonotypes between healthy human individuals (dated by TCRdb to 2020 to 2021). Library preparation used the immunoSEQ multiplex PCR assay. TCRdb mirrors the immuneACCESS table, restricted to in-frame sequences. Some clones are absent from its copies; in checked studies, under half trace to an unresolved V gene, and the reason for the others is unknown. The sample table shows hundreds of thousands of clones, and 74% are seen once. 1.7% of the sample rests with the top ten. The sample consisted of memory CD4+ T cells sorted from blood. The sample's cell subset or site label, decoded: CD45RA-negative fraction. Every receptor here comes from a woman under 40 in good health.

CDR3 in amino acids: CASSLQPGGTGELFF. The CDR3 region has the DNA TGTGCCAGCAGCTTACAACCCGGAGGCACCGGGGAGCTGTTTTTT. The chain joins TRBV7-2 to TRBJ2-2; D perhaps matches TRBD2 (5 bases). This CDR3 has 15 amino acids. The V gene's germline CDR1 is SGHTA and CDR2 FQGNSA. The ends were cut back, 2 bases at V and 4 bases at J, with 11 bases in the middle. The variable domain in full, completed from reference TRBV7-2 and TRBJ2-2, reads GAGVSQSPSNKVTEKGKDVELRCDPISGHTALYWYRQSLGQGLEFLIYFQGNSAPDKSGLPSDRFSAERTGGSVSTLTIQRTQQEDSAVYLCASSLQPGGTGELFFGEGSRLTVL.

In this sample, this clone turned up once. The rearrangement links TRBV7-9 to TRBJ2-1; D assignment may be TRBD1 or TRBD2 (5 bases each). The CDR3 has 14 amino acids. Germline V gene data show CDR1 as SEHNR and CDR2 as FQNEAQ (reference sequence). V was shortened by 5 bases and J by 8 bases, with 16 bases between the two germline ends. DNA for the CDR3: TGTGCCAGCAGCCCCCGGGACGGTACCGATGAGCAGTTCTTC. Protein sequence: CASSPRDGTDEQFF.

This clone is a singleton in its sample. This chain links TRBV11-1 with TRBJ2-3, with 7 bases identical to TRBD1. The CDR3 is made up of 14 amino acids. Germline V lookup: CDR1 SGHAT, CDR2 FQDESV (reference sequence). After removal of 4 bases from V and 8 bases from J, the junction contained 9 bases not matched to a gene. The CDR3 DNA is TGTGCCAGCAGCTCCGGACAGGCAGGGTCTACGCAGTATTTT. It codes for CASSSGQAGSTQYF.

This chain connects TRBV27 to TRBJ1-2; 7 bases are shared with TRBD1. The ends lost 8 bases at V and 8 bases at J; junction bases unmatched: 14. This CDR3 region has 14 residues. Germline-derived CDR1 and CDR2 are MNHEY and SMNVEV (reference sequence). The CDR3 bases are TGTGCCAGCGCCCAGGCCGGGGCAGGGGGGGGCTACACCTTC. Translating gives CASAQAGAGGGYTF.

This clone has only a few counts. The chain recombines TRBV10-3 with TRBJ2-6; the match to TRBD2 covers 12 bases. The V gene's germline CDR1 is ENHRY and CDR2 SYGVKD. Trimming at V came to 6 bases and at J to 4 bases, leaving 10 bases not matched to a gene. The CDR3 length is 18 residues. The CDR3 nucleotides read TGTGCCATCAGGTCTAGCGGGAGGGGCTCTTCGGGGGCCAACGTCCTGACTTTC. Translation: CAIRSSGRGSSGANVLTF.

The chain uses TRBV28 and TRBJ1-1; D remains unclear. In germline, CDR1 is MDHEN, CDR2 SYDVKM. Trimming removed 3 bases from V and 3 bases from J, with 11 bases in between. This CDR3 has 14 residues. The CDR3 nucleotides read TGTGCCAGCAGTTTCGTGCAGACGGACACTGAAGCTTTCTTT. This translates into CASSFVQTDTEAFF.

The genes are TRBV7-9 and TRBJ1-5; the D gene is possibly TRBD1 (6 bases). Per the germline V gene, CDR1 is SEHNR and CDR2 is FQNEAQ (reference sequence). V lost 2 bases to trimming and J lost 5 bases, with 7 bases between them. This CDR3 contains 13 residues. In nucleotides, the CDR3 is TGTGCCAGCAGCTTATCAGGGGATCAGCCCCAGCATTTT. Its protein product is CASSLSGDQPQHF.

This sequence joins TRBV19 and TRBJ2-1; D is perhaps TRBD1 (6 bases). Germline CDR1 is LNHDA and CDR2 is SQIVND (reference sequence). With 5 bases removed from V and 6 bases from J, the gap between germline ends came to 17 bases. The CDR3 has 15 amino acids. CDR3 in amino acids: CASSFRGMSGNEQFF. The CDR3 bases are TGTGCCAGTAGTTTTAGGGGGATGTCTGGCAATGAGCAGTTCTTC.

The rearrangement uses TRBV10-2 and TRBJ2-1; 14 nucleotides match TRBD2. CDR1 and CDR2 from the germline V gene are WSHSY and SAAADI. With V trimmed by 5 bases and J by 0 bases, 12 bases remained unmatched. This CDR3 contains 20 residues. The CDR3 spells CASSRPTSGRAPSSYNEQFF. The CDR3 DNA reads as TGCGCCAGCAGTCGCCCGACTAGCGGGAGGGCCCCCAGCTCCTACAATGAGCAGTTCTTC.

The CDR3 coding sequence is TGTGCCAGCCGATTGGTTCAAGACACCGGGGAGCTGTTTTTT. It codes for CASRLVQDTGELFF. V gene TRBV11-1 combines with J gene TRBJ2-2; D gene unclear. Germline CDR1 and CDR2: SGHAT and FQDESV (reference sequence). There are 14 residues in the CDR3. V gave up 8 bases and J gave up 3 bases, with 13 bases separating them.

The V call is TRBV29-1, the J call TRBJ1-1, with D unresolved. The CDR3 contains 12 residues. CDR1 is SQVTM, CDR2 ANQGSEA, per germline. V was trimmed by 5 bases and J by 4 bases, leaving 11 bases between them. CDR3 loop: CSVRSHVTEAFF. The CDR3 coding sequence is TGCAGCGTTCGGTCACACGTCACTGAAGCTTTCTTT.

This clone was seen more than once but under ten times. The chain joins TRBV19 to TRBJ1-2; tentative D call: TRBD1 (6 bases). CDR3 length: 15 residues. The V end was cut by 6 bases, the J end by 3 bases, with 17 bases between. Germline CDR1 and CDR2: LNHDA and SQIVND (reference sequence). The CDR3 sequence: CASRLITEGDYGYTF. The CDR3, as DNA: TGTGCCAGTAGGCTCATTACGGAGGGGGACTATGGCTACACCTTC.

This sequence joins TRBV5-1 and TRBJ2-2, with TRBD1 identical over 9 bases. V shed 7 bases, J shed 4 bases, and the junction held 8 bases outside the gene matches. Germline CDR1 is SGHRS and CDR2 is YFSETQ. The CDR3 runs 15 residues. The CDR3 sequence: CASHSGTGSTGELFF. DNA for the CDR3: TGCGCCAGCCACTCCGGGACAGGGAGCACCGGGGAGCTGTTTTTT.

The chain uses TRBV5-1 and TRBJ2-7; weak D call: TRBD2 (5 bases). Trimming stripped 4 bases from V and 6 bases from J, with 17 bases between. CDR1 is SGHRS and CDR2 is YFSETQ in the germline V gene. The CDR3 has 14 residues. CDR3 region: CASSLTWESGEQYF. The CDR3 DNA follows: TGCGCCAGCAGCCTGACATGGGAGAGCGGCGAGCAGTACTTC.

The chain links TRBV9 to TRBJ2-5, with 7 nucleotides matching TRBD2. This CDR3 is 15 amino acids long. With V trimmed by 3 bases and J by 0 bases, 5 bases remained unmatched. The germline gives CDR1 SGDLS, CDR2 YYNGEE. The CDR3 nucleotides read TGTGCCAGCAGCGCCTACGGGGGGTACCAAGAGACCCAGTACTTC. Amino acid sequence: CASSAYGGYQETQYF.

Notes on this clone: Other DNA sequences in the sample encode the same CDR3. The chain couples TRBV6-5 to TRBJ2-3; no clear D. Looked up from germline, CDR1 is MNHEY and CDR2 is SVGAGI. Between the trimmed V and J ends, which lost 2 bases and 5 bases, there was a span of 5 bases. CDR3 length equals 12 residues. The chain's CDR3 is CASSYSGDTQYF. In DNA, the CDR3 is TGTGCCAGCAGTTACAGTGGAGATACGCAGTATTTT.

This sequence joins TRBV6-4 and TRBJ1-1, with no clear D. The CDR3 runs 15 residues. CDR1 is MRHNA and CDR2 is SNTAGT in the germline V gene. Deletions cut 2 bases from V and 4 bases from J, with 14 bases between. The CDR3 DNA sequence: TGTGCCAGCAGTGACGATCCCGGGAAGGTCACTGAAGCTTTCTTT. This gives the protein CASSDDPGKVTEAFF.

On this clone: This specimen includes other DNA sequences encoding the same CDR3. J is TRBJ2-2 and V is TRBV9, with TRBD1 identical over 7 bases. Germline CDR1 and CDR2: SGDLS and YYNGEE. The CDR3 totals 15 residues. V trimming: 0 bases; J trimming: 8 bases; junction bases outside the gene matches: 7. CDR3 coding DNA: TGTGCCAGCAGCGTAGTCCCACAGGGGCCAGGGGAGCTGTTTTTT. Protein: CASSVVPQGPGELFF.

The sample holds one count of this clone. The chain combines TRBV27 with TRBJ2-7; 14 nucleotides line up with TRBD2. CDR3 length equals 16 residues. Germline assignment: CDR1 MNHEY and CDR2 SMNVEV (reference sequence). V shed 5 bases, J shed 5 bases, and the junction held 8 bases outside the gene matches. As DNA, the CDR3 is TGTGCCAGCAGTCCGAAGACTAGCGGGAGGGAGAACGAGCAGTACTTC. Protein sequence: CASSPKTSGRENEQYF.

This chain joins TRBV27 and TRBJ2-6, with D tentatively TRBD2 (6 bases). Germline V lookup: CDR1 MNHEY, CDR2 SMNVEV (reference sequence). This CDR3 spans 18 amino acids. Trimming stripped 1 base from V and 2 bases from J, with 15 bases between. The CDR3 is CASSLYVLEGAGANVLTF. The CDR3 DNA reads as TGTGCCAGCAGTTTATACGTACTGGAGGGCGCTGGGGCCAACGTCCTGACTTTC.

The chain is built from TRBV5-1 and TRBJ2-1; D might be TRBD2 (6 bases). Germline lookup yields CDR1 SGHRS and CDR2 YFSETQ. Trimming cost V 4 bases and J 6 bases, with 20 bases left between them. This CDR3 contains 16 residues. The CDR3 reads CASSPPGRDLFNEQFF. The CDR3 coding sequence is TGCGCCAGCAGCCCCCCTGGCAGGGACTTATTCAATGAGCAGTTCTTC.